These 25 T cell receptor beta chains originate from one sample sequenced in a study of a mutant IDH1 vaccine in newly diagnosed glioma. The time point is: week 23, last vaccination. Doses of 300 ug of mutant IDH1 20-mer peptide were given with topical imiquimod. This table comes from immunoSEQ multiplex PCR, and its TCRdb copy is limited to in-frame clones, with some not included. The sample has roughly 30,000 clones, roughly 85% seen once. These receptors have no identified antigens. Sequences were derived from PBMCs, sampled from a glioma patient whose treatment included an IDH1 peptide vaccine. The receptor set was obtained from a woman aged 30 to 39 with glioma.

The CDR3 DNA sequence: TGTGCCAGCAGCCTTCCGGGGACAGGGGTCTACGAGCAGTACTTC. Translated: CASSLPGTGVYEQYF. The V call is TRBV14, the J call TRBJ2-7; 10 bases are shared with TRBD1. The CDR3 covers 15 residues. V shed 4 bases, J shed 3 bases, and the junction held 6 bases outside the gene matches. Looked up from germline, CDR1 is SGHDN and CDR2 is FVKESK.

The chain couples TRBV7-8 to TRBJ1-5; a possible D gene is TRBD1 (5 bases). The germline V gene has CDR1 SGHVS and CDR2 FQNEAQ. The CDR3 totals 17 residues. V was trimmed by 5 bases and J by 0 bases, leaving 17 bases between them. This CDR3 is CASSPDGRGYSNQPQHF. CDR3 bases: TGTGCCAGCAGCCCCGACGGGAGGGGATATAGCAATCAGCCCCAGCATTTT. The full variable domain, with the rest looked up from reference TRBV7-8 and TRBJ1-5, is GAGVSQSPRYKVAKRGQDVALRCDPISGHVSLFWYQQALGQGPEFLTYFQNEAQLDKSGLPSDRFFAERPEGSVSTLKIQRTQQEDSAVYLCASSPDGRGYSNQPQHFGDGTRLSIL.

This rearrangement joins TRBV6-5 to TRBJ2-3, with a tentative D call TRBD2 (5 bases). The CDR3 has 12 residues. V was pared by 8 bases and J by 0 bases, with 6 bases between. The germline gives CDR1 MNHEY, CDR2 SVGAGI. CDR3 sequence (DNA): TGTGCCAGCGGGAGTAGCACAGATACGCAGTATTTT. Protein sequence: CASGSSTDTQYF.

The chain carries TRBV6-1 and TRBJ2-7, with 7 bases aligning to TRBD1. Germline CDR1 and CDR2: MNHNS and SASEGT. There are 13 residues in the CDR3. Trimming at V came to 4 bases and at J to 4 bases, leaving 4 bases not matched to a gene. CDR3 loop: CASSVVRGYEQYF. The DNA of the CDR3 is TGTGCCAGCAGTGTGGTCAGGGGGTACGAGCAGTACTTC.

The gene calls are TRBV4-1 and TRBJ1-6; D is unresolved. V lost 1 base and J 7 bases, leaving 8 bases between the germline ends. Germline V gene data show CDR1 as MGHRA and CDR2 as YSYEKL. This CDR3 has 14 residues. CDR3 loop: CASSQGVLNSPLHF. CDR3 DNA: TGCGCCAGCAGCCAAGGGGTACTAAATTCACCCCTCCACTTT.

The J gene is TRBJ2-1, the V gene TRBV2; maybe TRBD1 (6 bases). CDR3 length equals 14 residues. V dropped 4 bases and J dropped 1 base, with 8 bases sitting between them. The V gene's germline CDR1 is SNHLY and CDR2 FYNNEI. The CDR3 loop is CASSGGPSYNEQFF. DNA of the CDR3: TGTGCCAGCAGTGGGGGGCCGTCCTACAATGAGCAGTTCTTC.

This clone came up once. This chain links TRBV7-9 with TRBJ1-6, with no clear D. This CDR3 comprises 13 residues. Germline CDR1 SEHNR, CDR2 FQNEAQ (reference sequence). Trimming pared 4 bases from V and 4 bases from J, leaving 5 bases between. The CDR3 DNA reads TGTGCCAGCAGCTCCCTATATAATTCACCCCTCCACTTT. Protein: CASSSLYNSPLHF.

V gene TRBV5-3 combines with J gene TRBJ1-4, with 8 positions matching TRBD1. TRBV5-3 is treated as an ORF (open reading frame) with a function not yet certain. With V trimmed by 0 bases and J by 5 bases, 0 bases remained unmatched. This CDR3 spans 14 amino acids. CDR3 residues: CARSLGQGNEKLFF. DNA of the CDR3: TGTGCCAGAAGCTTGGGACAGGGGAATGAAAAACTGTTTTTT.

The chain has TRBV2 and TRBJ2-7; D might be TRBD2 (7 bases). From germline, CDR1 is SNHLY and CDR2 FYNNEI. V was shortened by 8 bases and J by 0 bases, with 14 bases between the two germline ends. This CDR3 region has 14 residues. CDR3 coding DNA: TGTGCCAGCTCACTGGCGGGGGCCTCCTACGAGCAGTACTTC. It encodes CASSLAGASYEQYF.

V is TRBV19 and J is TRBJ1-6; perhaps TRBD1 as D (5 bases). V was trimmed by 5 bases and J by 8 bases, leaving 16 bases between them. CDR1 is LNHDA and CDR2 is SQIVND in the germline V gene (reference sequence). The CDR3 sequence is 15 residues long. The CDR3 nucleotides read TGTGCCAGTAGTCCTTCGGCAGGGCTTGATTCACCCCTCCACTTT. Protein: CASSPSAGLDSPLHF.

The rearrangement links TRBV9 to TRBJ2-7; D possibly corresponds to TRBD2 (6 bases). The CDR3 runs 15 residues. Germline values: CDR1 SGDLS, CDR2 YYNGEE. Trimming removed 3 bases from V and 4 bases from J, with 17 bases in between. This CDR3 reads CASSALEGSGYEQYF. In DNA, the CDR3 is TGTGCCAGCAGCGCCCTAGAAGGTAGCGGATACGAGCAGTACTTC.

V is TRBV2 and J is TRBJ1-1; perhaps TRBD1 as D (5 bases). The CDR3 spans 12 residues. Germline values: CDR1 SNHLY, CDR2 FYNNEI. With 3 bases removed from V and 11 bases from J, the gap between germline ends came to 13 bases. The CDR3 sequence is CASSEDTIVAFF. The CDR3 DNA sequence: TGTGCCAGCAGTGAGGACACTATCGTGGCTTTCTTT.

The chain is built from TRBV2 and TRBJ1-3; no reliable D call. V was pared by 4 bases and J by 4 bases, with 5 bases between. The germline CDR1 and CDR2 sequences are SNHLY and FYNNEI. CDR3 length: 12 residues. CDR3 bases: TGTGCCAGCAGTGTTGGGGGAAACACCATATATTTT. It yields the protein CASSVGGNTIYF.

The V call is TRBV12-5, the J call TRBJ2-7; the match to TRBD2 covers 7 bases. Germline CDR1 LGHNT, CDR2 FRNRAP. V was pared by 0 bases and J by 2 bases, with 4 bases of the junction left unmatched. This CDR3 comprises 15 residues. The CDR3 sequence is CASGLVKRGAYEQYF. CDR3 DNA: TGTGCTAGTGGTTTGGTAAAGCGGGGTGCCTACGAGCAGTACTTC.

This CDR3 is CASSPGSNEKLFF. CDR3 nucleotide sequence: TGTGCCAGCTCACCGGGAAGTAATGAAAAACTGTTTTTT. The V call is TRBV18, the J call TRBJ1-4; no reliable D call. Germline lookup yields CDR1 KGHSH and CDR2 LQKENI. Trimming cost V 3 bases and J 4 bases, with 6 bases left between them. The CDR3 contains 13 residues. The full variable domain, its missing parts supplied by reference TRBV18 and TRBJ1-4, is NAGVMQNPRHLVRRRGQEARLRCSPMKGHSHVYWYRQLPEEGLKFMVYLQKENIIDESGMPKERFSAEFPKEGPSILRIQQVVRGDSAAYFCASSPGSNEKLFFGSGTQLSVL.

This clone appeared once. The genes are TRBV5-1 and TRBJ1-6; D possibly corresponds to TRBD1 (5 bases). The CDR3 spans 17 residues. CDR1 and CDR2 from the germline V gene are SGHRS and YFSETQ. Trimming took 1 base from V and 0 from J, leaving 11 bases between them. The DNA for the CDR3 is TGCGCCAGCAGCTTGAGTGGGGCCATCTCCTATAATTCACCCCTCCACTTT. Protein: CASSLSGAISYNSPLHF.

This clone occurred once. The chain is built from TRBV2 and TRBJ2-2; D possibly corresponds to TRBD1 (6 bases). This CDR3 region has 14 residues. Germline V CDR1 and CDR2: SNHLY, FYNNEI. The V end lost 8 bases, the J end lost 0 bases, and 10 bases lay between the germline ends. CDR3: CASRDTTNTGELFF. CDR3 in DNA: TGTGCCAGCCGGGACACGACGAACACCGGGGAGCTGTTTTTT. Filled out from reference TRBV2 and TRBJ2-2, the complete variable domain reads EPEVTQTPSHQVTQMGQEVILRCVPISNHLYFYWYRQILGQKVEFLVSFYNNEISEKSEIFDDQFSVERPDGSNFTLKIRSTKLEDSAMYFCASRDTTNTGELFFGEGSRLTVL.

The chain links TRBV5-4 to TRBJ1-1; 7 positions match TRBD1. Per germline, CDR1 SGHNT and CDR2 YYREEE (reference sequence). The CDR3 spans 14 residues. The trim removed 0 bases at V and 5 bases at J, leaving 4 bases unmatched. The CDR3 protein is CASSLEGAGTEAFF. The CDR3 coding sequence is TGTGCCAGCAGCTTGGAGGGGGCGGGGACTGAAGCTTTCTTT.

The J gene is TRBJ1-4, the V gene TRBV9; the match to TRBD1 covers 8 bases. This CDR3 is 14 amino acids long. The germline gives CDR1 SGDLS, CDR2 YYNGEE. The V and J ends lost 2 bases and 8 bases, in that order; junction bases with no gene match: 5. The CDR3, as DNA: TGTGCCAGCAGCGTTAGGGCAGGGGGCGAAAAACTGTTTTTT. This codes for CASSVRAGGEKLFF.

CDR3 protein: CATCQAGGNNEQFF. The CDR3 DNA reads TGTGCCACCTGTCAGGCGGGCGGGAATAATGAGCAGTTCTTC. The chain uses TRBV2 and TRBJ2-1, with D possibly matching TRBD2 (6 bases). Germline V gives CDR1 SNHLY, CDR2 FYNNEI. The length of the CDR3 is 14 residues. V gave up 10 bases and J gave up 7 bases, with 20 bases separating them.

The V gene is TRBV27, the J gene TRBJ1-3, with D unclear. Germline V gene lookup returns CDR1 MNHEY and CDR2 SMNVEV (reference sequence). V was trimmed by 4 bases and J by 1 base, leaving 11 bases between them. The CDR3 consists of 15 residues. CDR3 amino acids: CASSSYLGSGNTIYF. Written as DNA, the CDR3 is TGTGCCAGCAGTTCGTACTTAGGGTCTGGAAACACCATATATTTT.

This chain uses TRBV15 with TRBJ2-5; TRBD1 is a possible D gene (6 bases). The V and J ends lost 3 bases and 5 bases respectively, with 16 bases between them. CDR1 and CDR2 (germline): LNHNV, YYDKDF (reference sequence). The CDR3 consists of 15 residues. CDR3 sequence (DNA): TGTGCCACCAGCAGGGGGGCCCCGGATCTGGAGACCCAGTACTTC. This translates into CATSRGAPDLETQYF. The variable domain in full, with the rest retrieved from reference TRBV15 and TRBJ2-5, is DAMVIQNPRYQVTQFGKPVTLSCSQTLNHNVMYWYQQKSSQAPKLLFHYYDKDFNNEADTPDNFQSRRPNTSFCFLDIRSPGLGDTAMYLCATSRGAPDLETQYFGPGTRLLVL.

This clone was recorded only once. This chain uses TRBV27 with TRBJ2-7; D unresolved. This CDR3 comprises 15 residues. The V end lost 5 bases, the J end lost 1 base, and 15 bases lay between the germline ends. The germline V gene has CDR1 MNHEY and CDR2 SMNVEV (reference sequence). The DNA of the CDR3 is TGTGCCAGCAGTCGCGTTGAGACAAGGTCCTACGAGCAGTACTTC. Encoded protein: CASSRVETRSYEQYF.

The count of this clone is one. The chain joins TRBV7-2 to TRBJ1-2, with a weak D call TRBD1 (6 bases). The CDR3 has 15 residues. V was trimmed by 0 bases and J by 7 bases, leaving 15 bases between them. CDR1 SGHTA and CDR2 FQGNSA come from the germline V gene. Here the CDR3 reads CASSLAFTGWGGYTF. CDR3 sequence (DNA): TGTGCCAGCAGCTTAGCCTTCACAGGGTGGGGTGGCTACACCTTC. Filled out from reference TRBV7-2 and TRBJ1-2, the complete variable domain reads GAGVSQSPSNKVTEKGKDVELRCDPISGHTALYWYRQSLGQGLEFLIYFQGNSAPDKSGLPSDRFSAERTGGSVSTLTIQRTQQEDSAVYLCASSLAFTGWGGYTFGSGTRLTVV.

This chain links TRBV10-3 with TRBJ1-3, with unresolved D. The CDR3 length is 15 residues. Germline CDR1 is ENHRY and CDR2 is SYGVKD. V lost 0 bases and J 4 bases, leaving 10 bases between the germline ends. CDR3 protein: CAISESPGVGNTIYF. DNA of the CDR3: TGTGCCATCAGTGAGTCACCCGGGGTGGGAAACACCATATATTTT.